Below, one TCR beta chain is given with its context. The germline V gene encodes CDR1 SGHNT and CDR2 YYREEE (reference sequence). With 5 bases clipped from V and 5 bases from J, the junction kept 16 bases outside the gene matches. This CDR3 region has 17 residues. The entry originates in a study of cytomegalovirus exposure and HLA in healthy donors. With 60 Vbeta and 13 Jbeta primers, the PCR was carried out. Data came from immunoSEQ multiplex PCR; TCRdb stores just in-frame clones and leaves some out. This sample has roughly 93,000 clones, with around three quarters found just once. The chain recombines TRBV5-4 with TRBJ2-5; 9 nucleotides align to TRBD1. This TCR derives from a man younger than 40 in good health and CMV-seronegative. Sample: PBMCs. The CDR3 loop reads CASSSGTGHPSTETQYF. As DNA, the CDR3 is TGTGCCAGCAGTTCCGGGACAGGGCACCCCTCTACTGAGACCCAGTACTTC. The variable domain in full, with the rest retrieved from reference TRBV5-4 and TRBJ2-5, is ETGVTQSPTHLIKTRGQQVTLRCSSQSGHNTVSWYQQALGQGPQFIFQYYREEENGRGNFPPRFSGLQFPNYSSELNVNALELDDSALYLCASSSGTGHPSTETQYFGPGTRLLVL.